These T cell receptor beta chains were read from a single sample in a study of blood T cell repertoires in COVID-19. Repertoires were generated with immunoSEQ multiplex PCR, while TCRdb's copy carries only in-frame clones and drops some. The table lists 130,000 to 150,000 clones, about 79% of them singletons. Source material: peripheral blood. These receptor sequences come from a woman between 45 and 65 years old in a cohort sampled during active or convalescent COVID-19. Each CDR3 is given with its conserved first and last residue. The order of the fields is D gene, J gene, V gene, clone size, CDR3 DNA, CDR3 protein. D genes are given only for firm matches. Part of the rows lack a size; the others show once, few, many or a class for expanded clones.

D: NA
J: TRBJ2-1
V: TRBV20-1
size: NA
DNA: TGCAGCGCACCGGTTCACAATGAGCAGTTCTTC
CDR3: CSAPVHNEQFF

D: TRBD1
J: TRBJ2-2
V: TRBV3-1/TRBV3-2
size: NA
DNA: TGTGCCAGCGGGACAGGGGGCGCGGGGACCGGGGAGCTGTTTTTT
CDR3: CASGTGGAGTGELFF

D: NA
J: TRBJ1-1
V: TRBV29-1
size: NA
DNA: TGCAGCGTTGAAGGGAAGACAATAAACACTGAAGCTTTCTTT
CDR3: CSVEGKTINTEAFF

D: TRBD1
J: TRBJ1-1
V: TRBV7-9
size: NA
DNA: TGTGCCAGCATCGTGACAGGGGAGGTCCCTGAAGCTTTCTTT
CDR3: CASIVTGEVPEAFF

D: TRBD1
J: TRBJ2-1
V: TRBV27
size: NA
DNA: TGTGCCAGCAGTTCTTCCGGGACAGGGGGCTTCCTTTATATTTACAATGAGCAGTTCTTC
CDR3: CASSSSGTGGFLYIYNEQFF

D: NA
J: TRBJ2-7
V: TRBV28
size: NA
DNA: TGTGCCAGCAGCCGATCGGTTGGGGGGGCCGGTTACGTGAAGCAGTACTTC
CDR3: CASSRSVGGAGYVKQYF

D: NA
J: TRBJ1-3
V: TRBV30
size: NA
DNA: TGTGCCCGGGCGGCTGGAAACACCATATATTTT
CDR3: CARAAGNTIYF

D: TRBD2
J: TRBJ2-3
V: TRBV7-2
size: NA
DNA: TGTGCCAGCAGCCCCCTTACTAGCGGGGGGTGGACGCAGTATTTT
CDR3: CASSPLTSGGWTQYF

D: TRBD1
J: TRBJ1-5
V: TRBV10-2
size: NA
DNA: TGCGCCAGCAAGGGGGCCGACAATCAGCCCCAGCATTTT
CDR3: CASKGADNQPQHF

D: NA
J: TRBJ1-1
V: TRBV27
size: few
DNA: TGTGCCAGCAGTTTCCTAGGGAGGGAAGCTTTCTTT
CDR3: CASSFLGREAFF

D: NA
J: TRBJ1-5
V: TRBV5-6
size: NA
DNA: TGTGCCAGCAGCTTGGCAGGGGCGTCTGGCAATCAGCCCCAGCATTTT
CDR3: CASSLAGASGNQPQHF

D: TRBD1
J: TRBJ1-2
V: TRBV5-1
size: once
DNA: TGCGCCAGCAGCCCCGGACAGGGGGCGGGCTATGGCTACACCTTC
CDR3: CASSPGQGAGYGYTF

D: NA
J: TRBJ1-2
V: TRBV4-2
size: once
DNA: TGTGCCAGCAGCCAAGTGGGCAGGGATAATGACTATGGCTACACCTTC
CDR3: CASSQVGRDNDYGYTF

D: TRBD1
J: TRBJ1-4
V: TRBV4-1
size: NA
DNA: TGCGCCAGCAGCCAGGCGGGACAGGGAGGTGAAAAACTGTTTTTT
CDR3: CASSQAGQGGEKLFF

D: TRBD2
J: TRBJ2-1
V: TRBV6-5
size: few
DNA: TGTGCCAGCAGAGTCGGACTAGCGGGATACAATGAGCAGTTCTTC
CDR3: CASRVGLAGYNEQFF

D: NA
J: TRBJ1-1
V: TRBV7-2
size: NA
DNA: TGTGCCAGCAGGAGGCGGTCAGGGGACACTGAAGCTTTCTTT
CDR3: CASRRRSGDTEAFF

D: TRBD1
J: TRBJ1-2
V: TRBV5-4
size: NA
DNA: TGTGCCAGCAGCTTCCCCAGGGGGCATGGCTACACCTTC
CDR3: CASSFPRGHGYTF

D: TRBD1
J: TRBJ1-4
V: TRBV5-8
size: NA
DNA: TGTGCCAGCAGCTTGGTACAGGGGGCCCTTTCAACTAATGAAAAACTGTTTTTT
CDR3: CASSLVQGALSTNEKLFF

D: NA
J: TRBJ2-7
V: TRBV29-1
size: NA
DNA: TGCAGCGTTGAAGACGGGGAGTCCTACGAGCAGTACTTC
CDR3: CSVEDGESYEQYF

D: TRBD2
J: TRBJ2-3
V: TRBV3-1/TRBV3-2
size: few
DNA: TGTGCCAGCAGCCAAGCCCTAGCGGGGGGGTCAGATACGCAGTATTTT
CDR3: CASSQALAGGSDTQYF

D: NA
J: TRBJ1-6
V: TRBV5-1
size: NA
DNA: TGCGCCAGCAGCCCCGGAGGGGTAGGGCCCCTCCACTTT
CDR3: CASSPGGVGPLHF

D: TRBD1
J: TRBJ1-6
V: TRBV5-1
size: NA
DNA: TGCGCCAGCAGCCCGACAGGGACATATAATTCACCCCTCCACTTT
CDR3: CASSPTGTYNSPLHF

D: NA
J: TRBJ1-1
V: TRBV3-1/TRBV3-2
size: once
DNA: TGTGCCAGCAGCCAACAGATGAGCGACACTGAAGCTTTCTTT
CDR3: CASSQQMSDTEAFF

D: NA
J: TRBJ1-3
V: TRBV4-1
size: NA
DNA: TGCGCCAGCCTTAGCTCTGGAAACACCATATATTTT
CDR3: CASLSSGNTIYF

D: TRBD1
J: TRBJ1-2
V: TRBV2
size: NA
DNA: TGTGCCAGCAAAGAGACAGGGGGACCTCAATACTATGGCTACACCTTC
CDR3: CASKETGGPQYYGYTF

D: TRBD1
J: TRBJ1-4
V: TRBV18
size: NA
DNA: TGTGCCAGCTCACCCGGGACAGGGGGTAATGAAAAACTGTTTTTT
CDR3: CASSPGTGGNEKLFF

D: TRBD2
J: TRBJ2-3
V: TRBV4-3
size: NA
DNA: TGCGCCAGCAGCCAAGATCCGGCTAGCGGGGATACGAATACGCAGTATTTT
CDR3: CASSQDPASGDTNTQYF

D: TRBD1
J: TRBJ2-7
V: TRBV18
size: NA
DNA: TGTGCCAGCTCACCACCGACGTCCGACAGGGGGGGGCAGTACTTC
CDR3: CASSPPTSDRGGQYF

D: TRBD2
J: TRBJ2-3
V: TRBV11-2
size: NA
DNA: TGTGCCAGCAGCCTCACTAGCGGGGGGTGGACAGATACGCAGTATTTT
CDR3: CASSLTSGGWTDTQYF